The clone carrying this TCR beta chain was observed at least ten times. What it binds is not known. These data belong to a study of T cells in Graves' hyperthyroidism and ophthalmopathy. Study-wide context: Upon initial diagnosis and before any treatment, peripheral blood was collected.

Amplified TCR beta CDR3 regions came from RNA transcripts. Initially, a first-round RT-PCR of the TCR CDR3 employed the HTBI primer set. TCRdb ran MiXCR on the multiplex PCR reads and lists one entry per CDR3 protein. This table holds hundreds of thousands of distinct CDR3 sequences, around 15% found once. PBMCs were collected from an approximately 9.3 ml volume of fresh peripheral blood. Study-level findings and limits: Most expanded thyroid clonotypes above 0.001 also appeared in blood.

Trimming removed 4 bases from V and 1 base from J; junction bases left unmatched: 2. The CDR3 sequence is 14 residues long. J is TRBJ2-7 and V is TRBV12-3 or TRBV12-4, with 9 bases aligning to TRBD1. The sequenced sample consisted of blood. The TCR sequence derives from a woman under 30 with Graves' hyperthyroidism. The CDR3, as DNA: TGTGCCAGCAGTTGGACAGGGGAGTCCTACGAGCAGTACTTC. Residues: CASSWTGESYEQYF.